These 3 T cell receptor beta chains came from one sample sequenced in a study of OX40 agonist ivuxolimab in advanced cancers. Libraries were prepared by immunoSEQ multiplex PCR; TCRdb keeps only in-frame clonotypes and omits some of them. The sample consists of some 71,000 clones, 80% to 85% of them appearing once. This specimen was CD4+ or CD8+ T cells sorted from blood, taken in a trial of the OX40 agonist ivuxolimab. These receptor sequences come from an adult with an advanced solid tumor such as melanoma, head and neck, liver or kidney cancer.

The rearrangement links TRBV6-6 to TRBJ1-1; D remains ambiguous. This CDR3 contains 12 residues. CDR1 is MNHNY, CDR2 SVGAGI, per germline (reference sequence). Trimming stripped 6 bases from V and 2 bases from J, with 7 bases between. The CDR3 DNA reads as TGTGCCAGCAGCCCATATAACACTGAAGCTTTCTTT. Protein: CASSPYNTEAFF.

The V gene is TRBV10-3, the J gene TRBJ2-2; possible D gene TRBD1, 7 bases. Trimming pared 10 bases from V and 5 bases from J, leaving 14 bases between. The CDR3 is made up of 13 amino acids. From germline, CDR1 is ENHRY and CDR2 SYGVKD. CDR3 nucleotide sequence: TGTGCCACTAGACAGGGAGGAACCGGGGAGCTGTTTTTT. Encoded protein: CATRQGGTGELFF.

This clone was seen only once. This chain joins TRBV5-4 and TRBJ2-2, with D possibly being TRBD2 (6 bases). This CDR3 has 17 residues. Germline V gene sequence: CDR1 SGHNT, CDR2 YYREEE (reference sequence). The V end was cut by 0 bases, the J end by 0 bases, with 12 bases between. CDR3 sequence: CASSLAGAGTNTGELFF. CDR3 coding DNA: TGTGCCAGCAGCTTGGCCGGGGCGGGAACGAACACCGGGGAGCTGTTTTTT.